The clone carrying this TCR beta chain appeared a few times. The antigen remains unidentified. The record originates from a study of early T cells in non-severe SARS-CoV-2 infection. Across the study: The study sequenced bulk RNA from unsorted whole blood, with chains unpaired. Study results and caveats: Matching against VDJdb likely underestimated virus-specific expansions, favoring anti-spike CD8.

Separate cDNA molecules each had unique molecular identifiers attached to them. TCRdb used MiXCR to reprocess the 5' RACE reads, holding one entry per CDR3 protein. The sample shows some 45,000 distinct CDR3 sequences, around 6.8% of them seen only once. Material: whole blood. This TCR derives from an adult who was a healthcare worker with PCR-confirmed SARS-CoV-2 infection or an uninfected control (not recorded which).

CDR3 in DNA: TGTGCCAGCAGCCTCGGGACTAGCGGGGACACAGATACGCAGTATTTT. Its protein product is CASSLGTSGDTDTQYF. This chain links TRBV4-2 with TRBJ2-3, with 13 positions matching TRBD2. In germline, CDR1 is LGHNA, CDR2 YNFKEQ. This CDR3 spans 16 amino acids. V lost 4 bases to trimming and J lost 2 bases; unmatched junction nucleotides: 3.